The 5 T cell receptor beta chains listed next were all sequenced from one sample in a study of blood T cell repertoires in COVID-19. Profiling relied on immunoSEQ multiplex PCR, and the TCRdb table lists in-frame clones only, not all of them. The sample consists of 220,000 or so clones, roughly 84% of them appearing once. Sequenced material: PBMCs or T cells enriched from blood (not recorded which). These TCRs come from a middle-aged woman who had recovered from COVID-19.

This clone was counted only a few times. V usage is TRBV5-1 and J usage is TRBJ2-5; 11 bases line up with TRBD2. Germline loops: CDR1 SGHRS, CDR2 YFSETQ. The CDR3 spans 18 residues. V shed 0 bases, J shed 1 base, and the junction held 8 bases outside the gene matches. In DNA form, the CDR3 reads TGCGCCAGCAGCTTGGGACTAGCGGGGCCGCTTTCCCAAGAGACCCAGTACTTC. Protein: CASSLGLAGPLSQETQYF. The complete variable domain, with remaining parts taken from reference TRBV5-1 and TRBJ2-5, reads KAGVTQTPRYLIKTRGQQVTLSCSPISGHRSVSWYQQTPGQGLQFLFEYFSETQRNKGNFPGRFSGRQFSNSRSEMNVSTLELGDSALYLCASSLGLAGPLSQETQYFGPGTRLLVL.

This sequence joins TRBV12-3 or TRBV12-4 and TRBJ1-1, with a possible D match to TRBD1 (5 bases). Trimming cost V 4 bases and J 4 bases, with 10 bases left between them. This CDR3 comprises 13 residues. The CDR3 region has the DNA TGTGCCAGCAGTTCAGGGTATTCCACTGAAGCTTTCTTT. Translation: CASSSGYSTEAFF.

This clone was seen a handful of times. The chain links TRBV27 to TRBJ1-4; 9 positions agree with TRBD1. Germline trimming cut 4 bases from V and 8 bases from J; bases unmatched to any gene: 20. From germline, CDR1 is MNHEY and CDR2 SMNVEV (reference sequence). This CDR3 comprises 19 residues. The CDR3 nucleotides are TGTGCCAGCAGTTCTATGTCCGGATCCTACAGGGGGCGAAGGGAAAAACTGTTTTTT. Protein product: CASSSMSGSYRGRREKLFF.

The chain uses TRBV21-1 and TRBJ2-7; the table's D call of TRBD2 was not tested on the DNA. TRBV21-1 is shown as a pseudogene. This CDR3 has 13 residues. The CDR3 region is CASSKEQRVVQYV. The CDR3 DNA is TGTGCCAGCAGCAAAGAGCAGAGGGTTGTGCAGTACGTC.

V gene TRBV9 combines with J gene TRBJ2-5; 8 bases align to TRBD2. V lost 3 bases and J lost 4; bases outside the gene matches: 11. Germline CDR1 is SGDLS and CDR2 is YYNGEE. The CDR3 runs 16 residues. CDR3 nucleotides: TGTGCCAGCAGCGCGCCTCAGGGGCTAGCGGGAGAGACCCAGTACTTC. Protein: CASSAPQGLAGETQYF.